This T cell receptor beta chain originates from a study of CD8 T cells in Susac syndrome. V was cut by 7 bases and J by 4 bases, with 10 bases left in between. There are 11 residues in the CDR3. Per germline, CDR1 SQVTM and CDR2 ANQGSEA. Reverse transcription of about 0.45 to 1 ug RNA was performed with random hexamers. MiXCR was run by TCRdb on the immunoSEQ multiplex PCR reads, yielding one entry per CDR3 protein. The sample contains around 160,000 distinct CDR3 sequences, around 93% of which appear only once. The V call is TRBV29-1, the J call TRBJ1-1; D gene uncertain. This receptor was identified in a human donor in good health. Sequences were obtained from CD4+ T cells from PBMCs. The CDR3 coding sequence is TGCAGCGCCCAACGGGGCACTGAAGCTTTCTTT. It yields the protein CSAQRGTEAFF.